This record covers a single TCR beta chain. The antigen is undetermined. The CDR3 totals 16 residues. Trimming cost V 1 base and J 4 bases; bases outside gene matches: 7. Germline assignment: CDR1 LGHNA and CDR2 YSLEER. The data derive from a study of cytomegalovirus exposure and HLA in healthy donors. The PCR used 60 Vbeta and 13 Jbeta primers. Libraries were prepared by immunoSEQ multiplex PCR; TCRdb keeps only in-frame clonotypes and omits some of them. The data show more than 85,000 clones, around 84% seen once. Findings of the study overall: According to an earlier analysis, most TCR beta V segments yielded productive rearrangements about 87% or about 30% of the time.

The clonotype was recovered from a woman under 30 in good health and CMV-seronegative. The sequencing input was PBMCs. V gene TRBV4-3 combines with J gene TRBJ2-1; 7 nucleotides align to TRBD2. In DNA, the CDR3 is TGCGCCAGCAGCCAAGTGGCCAGCGGGACTTACAATGAGCAGTTCTTC. As protein: CASSQVASGTYNEQFF.